The source of this TCR beta chain is a study of CD8+CD57+ T cells in acquired aplastic anemia. At the level of the study: Recorded DNA amounts for sorted CD4+ and CD8+ cells had an average of 3.2 ug. Study-level results: Found in both controls and patients were around 31 CD8+ CDR3 sequences. Patients versus controls showed no significant CD8+ Simpson's diversity difference.

Profiling of TCR beta VDJ combinations and CDR3 sequences used genomic DNA as template. TCRdb reprocessed the reads with MiXCR, giving one entry per CDR3 protein. The top ten hold roughly 1.1% of the sample, which has 150,000 to 200,000 distinct CDR3 sequences, roughly 48% seen once. In its sample, this clonotype was seen a few times. Its antigen is not identified. Patients picked for sequencing had shown CD8+CD57+ cell expansion detected by flow cytometry. None of the patients had been given any therapy when their blood was sampled. The sample comprised sorted CD4+, CD8+, or CD8+CD57+ T cells (not recorded which) from PBMCs. This TCR came from a human donor with aplastic anemia.

CDR3 in amino acids: CASSLVADTQYF. The CDR3 bases are TGTGCCAGCAGCTTAGTGGCAGATACGCAGTATTTT. The rearrangement links TRBV7-2 to TRBJ2-3, with unresolved D. The germline gives CDR1 SGHTA, CDR2 FQGNSA. There are 12 residues in the CDR3. V lost 1 base and J 4 bases, leaving 3 bases between the germline ends.